The rows below give T cell receptor beta chains drawn from one sample of a study of CD8 T cells in ankylosing spondylitis. TCRdb called the 5' RACE reads again in MiXCR, with one record for every CDR3 protein. The data show some 270,000 distinct CDR3 sequences, roughly 32% seen once. Sample: blood, either unsorted or a sorted T cell fraction (not recorded which). These receptors originate from a male donor with ankylosing spondylitis or in good health (not recorded which). CDR3s include the opening cysteine and the closing phenylalanine or tryptophan. The order of the fields is D gene, clone size, V gene, J gene, CDR3 DNA, CDR3 protein. The D gene is left open where the match is weak. Size tells how often a clone was seen (once, few, many) or the class of an expanded clone, and some rows leave it out.

-	few	TRBV12-3/TRBV12-4	TRBJ1-1	TGTGCCAGCAGTTTTAGGTACACTGAAGCTTTCTTT	CASSFRYTEAFF
TRBD2	few	TRBV5-1	TRBJ2-3	TGCGCCAGCAGCCGGAACGGGGGGGCCAGGGATACGCAGTATTTT	CASSRNGGARDTQYF
-	-	TRBV11-2	TRBJ1-1	TGTGCCAGCAGCCCAGACCGGGACACTGAAGCTTTCTTT	CASSPDRDTEAFF
TRBD2	-	TRBV11-1	TRBJ2-5	TGTGCCAGCAGCCGACTACCTAGCGGGGGTCACCAAGAGACCCAGTACTTC	CASSRLPSGGHQETQYF
-	-	TRBV7-9	TRBJ1-1	TGTGCCAGCAGCCGACCCCGGGACGGGTTTTACACTGAAGCTTTCTTT	CASSRPRDGFYTEAFF
-	few	TRBV11-2	TRBJ2-5	TGTGCCAGCAGCCTCCGTTACGATCCTCCCCAAGAGACCCAGTACTTC	CASSLRYDPPQETQYF
-	-	TRBV11-2	TRBJ2-7	TGTGCCAGCAGCTTCTCTCAATACGAGCAGTACTTC	CASSFSQYEQYF
TRBD1	-	TRBV5-1	TRBJ2-5	TGCGCCAGCAGCTTGGGAACAGGGGGGGAGACCCAGTACTTC	CASSLGTGGETQYF
TRBD1	few	TRBV6-1	TRBJ2-5	TGTGCCAGCAGCAAGGGACAGGGGAGGGGTGAGACCCAGTACTTC	CASSKGQGRGETQYF
-	-	TRBV20-1	TRBJ2-7	TGCAGTGCCGACAGGAAACTAAACGAGCAGTACTTC	CSADRKLNEQYF
TRBD2	-	TRBV20-1	TRBJ2-5	TGCAGTGCTAGAGTAGCGGGGGTGGAGACCCAGTACTTC	CSARVAGVETQYF
TRBD1	-	TRBV20-1	TRBJ2-7	TGCAGTGCTAGAGATCGCGGGACAGGGGGCTACGAGCAGTACTTC	CSARDRGTGGYEQYF
TRBD1	-	TRBV5-1	TRBJ2-1	TGCGCCAGTCGACAGGGCTCCTACAATGAGCAGTTCTTC	CASRQGSYNEQFF
TRBD1	-	TRBV10-3	TRBJ2-7	TGTGCCATCAGCGACAGGGGTGGGATTTCCTACGAGCAGTACTTC	CAISDRGGISYEQYF
-	-	TRBV10-3	TRBJ2-3	TGTGCCGCGGGGCAGAGGGAAACAGATACGCAGTATTTT	CAAGQRETDTQYF
-	few	TRBV9	TRBJ2-3	TGTGCCAGCAGCTTGGACCGGGCCCGGCCAGATACGCAGTATTTT	CASSLDRARPDTQYF
-	once	TRBV12-3/TRBV12-4	TRBJ1-1	TGTGCCAGCAGTTTGGGGCTGCAAGCTTTCTTT	CASSLGLQAFF
-	many	TRBV6-1	TRBJ2-1	TGTGCCAGCAGTCTTGTAGAAATGGGCGTTGAGCAGTTCTTC	CASSLVEMGVEQFF
TRBD1	-	TRBV5-8	TRBJ2-5	TGTGCCAGCAGCCCCCTTTTCTCAGGGACAGGGGGCGAGGACCAGTACTTC	CASSPLFSGTGGEDQYF
-	-	TRBV3-1	TRBJ2-5	TGTGCCAGCAGCCAAGAGGGGGACATCCAAGAGACCCAGTACTTC	CASSQEGDIQETQYF
TRBD1	-	TRBV20-1	TRBJ2-5	TGCAGTGCTAGAGCCGGGACAGGGAAAGAGACCCAGTACTTC	CSARAGTGKETQYF
-	-	TRBV7-2	TRBJ2-7	TGTGCCAGCACCTTTACGGGGGCCGAGCAGTACTTC	CASTFTGAEQYF
-	once	TRBV12-3/TRBV12-4	TRBJ2-3	TGTGCCACCCAGAGAGATACGCAGTATTTT	CATQRDTQYF
-	-	TRBV7-3	TRBJ2-5	TGTGCCAGCAGCTTTCGAGGGGGATCGTTGGAGACCCAGTACTTC	CASSFRGGSLETQYF
-	-	TRBV20-1	TRBJ2-5	TGCAGTGCCCAGCTATCCTTACAAGAGACCCAGTACTTC	CSAQLSLQETQYF
-	many	TRBV20-1	TRBJ2-1	TGCAGTGCTAGAGAAGGTGGGAGCTACAATGAGCAGTTCTTC	CSAREGGSYNEQFF
-	few	TRBV12-3/TRBV12-4	TRBJ1-2	TGTGCCAGCAGTCCCTTTGAGGGGGAGGACTATGGCTACACCTTC	CASSPFEGEDYGYTF
-	-	TRBV6-5	TRBJ2-5	TGTGCCAGCAGTTACGGACACGGTGAGGAGACCCAGTACTTC	CASSYGHGEETQYF
TRBD2	-	TRBV12-3/TRBV12-4	TRBJ2-7	TGTGCCAGCAGTTTCGGTCCAGCGGGGCTCGACGAGCAGTACTTC	CASSFGPAGLDEQYF
TRBD1	few	TRBV10-3	TRBJ2-2	TGTGCCATCACCCGGGACAGGGGAGCCGGGGAGCTGTTTTTT	CAITRDRGAGELFF
-	-	TRBV6-5	TRBJ1-2	TGTGCCATCCGGACAGCATACTATGGCTACACCTTC	CAIRTAYYGYTF
TRBD1	-	TRBV18	TRBJ2-7	TGTGCCAGCTCACCAAATAGGGACAGGGACGAGCAGTACTTC	CASSPNRDRDEQYF
-	-	TRBV5-5	TRBJ1-3	TGTGCCAGCAGCCCGACGGACAGCTCTGGAAACACCATATATTTT	CASSPTDSSGNTIYF
-	-	TRBV2	TRBJ2-5	TGTGCCAGCTTGGGTACGGAGACCCAGTACTTC	CASLGTETQYF
-	-	TRBV12-3/TRBV12-4	TRBJ2-3	TGTGCCAGCAGTGGCGTTCGAGATACGCAGTATTTT	CASSGVRDTQYF
-	few	TRBV20-1	TRBJ1-5	TGCAGTGCTAGAGCGGGGGGAGAAGTAGAGCCCCAGCATTTT	CSARAGGEVEPQHF
-	few	TRBV4-1	TRBJ1-4	TGCGCCAGCAGCCAACCTGTGAGGGGGAGGATTGGAGAAAAACTGTTTTTT	CASSQPVRGRIGEKLFF
-	few	TRBV20-1	TRBJ2-2	TGCAGTGCTAGACCCCTTGGGGGATCCGGGGAGCTGTTTTTT	CSARPLGGSGELFF
TRBD1	-	TRBV6-2/TRBV6-3	TRBJ1-5	TGTGCCAGTAACCTGACAGGGGGCAAGAGTCAGCCCCAGCATTTT	CASNLTGGKSQPQHF
-	-	TRBV15	TRBJ2-2	TGTGCCACCAGCCAGAGCGGGGAGCTGTTTTTT	CATSQSGELFF
TRBD2	few	TRBV12-3/TRBV12-4	TRBJ2-7	TGTGCCAGCAGTTTACTTTCTAGCGGGGTCTACGAGCAGTACTTC	CASSLLSSGVYEQYF
-	few	TRBV19	TRBJ2-7	TGTGCCAGTAGTCGAGGTTGGTACGAGCAGTACTTC	CASSRGWYEQYF
TRBD1	-	TRBV5-1	TRBJ2-3	TGCGCCAGCAGCTTGGTGGGACAGGGCACAGATACGCAGTATTTT	CASSLVGQGTDTQYF
-	once	TRBV25-1	TRBJ2-1	TGTGCCAGCAGTGGGACCCTGGGGGGGGGCTATGAGCAGTTCTTC	CASSGTLGGGYEQFF
TRBD1	-	TRBV4-1	TRBJ2-7	TGCGCCAGCAGCCCTTCCCGGACAGGGAGCTCCTACGAGCAGTACTTC	CASSPSRTGSSYEQYF
-	-	TRBV20-1	TRBJ1-6	TGCAGTGCTAGAGATATTCAGGGGTATTCACCCCTCCACTTT	CSARDIQGYSPLHF
-	-	TRBV27	TRBJ2-1	TGTGCCAGCAGTTTATCCTACTCCTACAATGAGCAGTTCTTC	CASSLSYSYNEQFF